This paragraph reports one T cell receptor beta chain. The PCR had 60 Vbeta and 13 Jbeta primers. Sequenced by immunoSEQ multiplex PCR; TCRdb stores in-frame clones only, minus some. This sample has 200,000 to 250,000 clones, with roughly 80% found just once. Per germline, CDR1 SGHRS and CDR2 YFSETQ. With V trimmed by 2 bases and J by 3 bases, 2 bases remained unmatched. This CDR3 has 15 amino acids. The data were obtained in a study of cytomegalovirus exposure and HLA in healthy donors. The material sequenced was PBMCs. This sequence joins TRBV5-1 and TRBJ1-3, with 10 positions matching TRBD1. This sequence was found in a woman in her thirties or forties in good health and CMV-seronegative. DNA of the CDR3: TGCGCCAGCAGCTTAGACAGGGGGCTTGGAAACACCATATATTTT. Translating it yields CASSLDRGLGNTIYF.